This TCR beta chain derives from a study of regulatory T cells in long-lasting Graves disease. Arm-PCR of CDR3 regions with iRepertoire HTBI primers generated TCR beta libraries. TCRdb reprocessed the multiplex PCR reads with MiXCR, giving one entry per CDR3 protein. Of 500,000 or so distinct CDR3 sequences listed, about 16% are singletons. CDR1 is SGHNT and CDR2 is YYREEE in the germline V gene (reference sequence). The CDR3 totals 14 residues. V shed 4 bases and J 1 base; nucleotides not matched to a gene: 4. Time point of the sample: newly diagnosed GD, antithyroid drugs for less than 3 months. Preparation of the TCR library used RNA extracted from PBMCs. This clonotype has at least ten counts. A further study also used this sample, focusing on T cells in Graves' hyperthyroidism and ophthalmopathy.

The specimen comprised peripheral blood mononuclear cells (PBMCs), sampled at new diagnosis, from a patient treated with antithyroid drugs. The chain couples TRBV5-4 to TRBJ1-1; 7 bases line up with TRBD1. This TCR was sampled from a man in his forties with Graves disease. CDR3 in DNA: TGTGCCAGCAGCCAAGACAGGGAGAACACTGAAGCTTTCTTT. This sequence encodes CASSQDRENTEAFF. The complete variable domain, with remaining parts taken from reference TRBV5-4 and TRBJ1-1, reads ETGVTQSPTHLIKTRGQQVTLRCSSQSGHNTVSWYQQALGQGPQFIFQYYREEENGRGNFPPRFSGLQFPNYSSELNVNALELDDSALYLCASSQDRENTEAFFGQGTRLTVV.